The 15 T cell receptor beta chains below all came from one sample that was sequenced in a study of shared clonotypes between healthy human individuals. Naivety among CD8 cells was defined by CD45RO negativity and positive CCR7 selection, thereby excluding terminally differentiated effector memory CD45RA+ cells. Measured with immunoSEQ multiplex PCR; TCRdb has only the in-frame clones, and not every one. The sample has around 2.1 million clones, 93% seen once. Sequencing was performed on naive CD8+ T cells from PBMCs. The source of these receptors is a man between 18 and 35 years old in good health. Some clones in this sample may be carry-over from other donors' samples.

V usage is TRBV15 and J usage is TRBJ2-7; 8 bases are a match to TRBD1. The CDR3 contains 15 residues. V was clipped by 4 bases and J by 4 bases; unmatched bases: 9. Germline CDR1 and CDR2: LNHNV and YYDKDF (reference sequence). DNA for the CDR3: TGTGCCACCAGCACTTCAGGGGGCCTAGGGTACGAGCAGTACTTC. It encodes CATSTSGGLGYEQYF.

This clone was seen just once. The chain is built from TRBV27 and TRBJ2-1; 7 bases line up with TRBD1. V dropped 4 bases and J dropped 2; count of bases not matched to a gene: 5. This CDR3 comprises 15 residues. CDR1 MNHEY and CDR2 SMNVEV come from the germline V gene (reference sequence). CDR3 protein: CASSWLGGAYNEQFF. The DNA of the CDR3 is TGTGCCAGCAGTTGGTTAGGGGGCGCCTACAATGAGCAGTTCTTC.

Turning to this clone: The identical CDR3 is also encoded by other nucleotide sequences in the sample. The chain couples TRBV28 to TRBJ1-1; D is unclear. Germline assignment: CDR1 MDHEN and CDR2 SYDVKM. The length of the CDR3 is 13 residues. V was cut by 2 bases and J by 2 bases, with 6 bases left in between. The CDR3: CASSLGSNTEAFF. CDR3 coding DNA: TGTGCCAGCAGTTTAGGGAGCAACACTGAAGCTTTCTTT. Filled out from reference TRBV28 and TRBJ1-1, the complete variable domain reads DVKVTQSSRYLVKRTGEKVFLECVQDMDHENMFWYRQDPGLGLRLIYFSYDVKMKEKGDIPEGYSVSREKKERFSLILESASTNQTSMYLCASSLGSNTEAFFGQGTRLTVV.

The genes are TRBV7-9 and TRBJ2-7, with D perhaps assigned TRBD1 or TRBD2 (6 bases each). Germline V lookup: CDR1 SEHNR, CDR2 FQNEAQ (reference sequence). The CDR3 is 12 residues long. V was shortened by 7 bases and J by 5 bases, with 12 bases between the two germline ends. CDR3 protein: CASTSGGHEQYF. The CDR3 DNA sequence: TGTGCCAGCACCTCCGGGGGCCACGAGCAGTACTTC.

The table lists this clone with a count of one. CDR3 amino acids: CASSPSRGAGGAFF. The CDR3 region has the DNA TGTGCCAGCAGCCCCAGTCGGGGGGCGGGTGGGGCTTTCTTT. This chain links TRBV6-5 with TRBJ1-1, with TRBD1 as a possible D gene (6 bases). Per germline, CDR1 MNHEY and CDR2 SVGAGI. V gave up 6 bases and J gave up 11 bases, with 22 bases separating them. The CDR3 loop spans 14 amino acids.

This chain links TRBV7-9 with TRBJ2-3; D is unresolved. CDR1 is SEHNR, CDR2 FQNEAQ, per germline (reference sequence). The CDR3 sequence is 14 residues long. Trimming left V 4 bases short and J 4 bases short, with 12 bases between. CDR3 sequence (DNA): TGTGCCAGCAGCTCCCCTTTCCAGCCAGATACGCAGTATTTT. This translates into CASSSPFQPDTQYF.

This chain uses TRBV29-1 with TRBJ2-3; no clear D gene. Trimming took off 7 bases at V and 0 bases at J, with 8 bases between the two ends. The CDR3 sequence is 12 residues long. Germline CDR1 and CDR2: SQVTM and ANQGSEA. As DNA, the CDR3 is TGCAGCGCGACAACTAGCACAGATACGCAGTATTTT. As protein: CSATTSTDTQYF.

CDR3 protein: CASSQAVGRGYEQYF. CDR3 in DNA: TGTGCCAGCAGCCAAGCCGTGGGCAGAGGCTACGAGCAGTACTTC. The V gene is TRBV4-2, the J gene TRBJ2-7; D gene unclear. In germline, CDR1 is LGHNA, CDR2 YNFKEQ. The V and J ends lost 1 base and 3 bases respectively, with 13 bases between them. The CDR3 is 15 amino acids.

The V and J genes are TRBV7-9 and TRBJ1-5, with D unresolved. The CDR3 length is 15 residues. From germline, CDR1 is SEHNR and CDR2 FQNEAQ (reference sequence). Trimming pared 5 bases from V and 4 bases from J, leaving 15 bases between. In DNA, the CDR3 is TGTGCCAGCAGCCCGGCGGGCAGTGGGAATCAGCCCCAGCATTTT. Amino acids: CASSPAGSGNQPQHF. Looking up the rest from reference TRBV7-9 and TRBJ1-5 gives the full variable domain: DTGVSQNPRHKITKRGQNVTFRCDPISEHNRLYWYRQTLGQGPEFLTYFQNEAQLEKSRLLSDRFSAERPKGSFSTLEIQRTEQGDSAMYLCASSPAGSGNQPQHFGDGTRLSIL.

The CDR3 spells CASSYFEAGGNTGELFF. CDR3 bases: TGCGCCAGCAGCTATTTTGAGGCGGGAGGGAACACCGGGGAGCTGTTTTTT. J is TRBJ2-2 and V is TRBV4-1; TRBD2 aligns across 8 bases. The CDR3 runs to 17 residues. CDR1 is MGHRA, CDR2 YSYEKL, per germline. The V and J ends lost 5 bases and 1 base, in that order; junction bases with no gene match: 9.

The rearrangement joins TRBV2 to TRBJ1-1, with TRBD1 matching 9 bases. CDR3 length: 15 residues. Germline loops: CDR1 SNHLY, CDR2 FYNNEI. J lost 0 bases, V lost 7 bases, and 6 bases had no gene match. CDR3 nucleotide sequence: TGTGCCAGCATCCCCGGGACAGGGATGAACACTGAAGCTTTCTTT. This codes for CASIPGTGMNTEAFF.

The gene calls are TRBV21-1 and TRBJ2-7; the D call in the table, TRBD1, was not verified against the DNA. TRBV21-1 represents a pseudogene. CDR3 size: 15 residues. The CDR3 coding sequence is TGTGCCAGCAGCACGGGGACAGAACTTTCCTACGAGCAGTACTTC. Translating it yields CASSTGTELSYEQYF.

This sequence joins TRBV15 and TRBJ1-5; D perhaps matches TRBD1 (5 bases). Germline V gene data show CDR1 as LNHNV and CDR2 as YYDKDF (reference sequence). V gave up 3 bases and J gave up 5 bases, with 20 bases separating them. The CDR3 length is 17 residues. The chain's CDR3 is CATSSPRGVTGDQPQHF. In DNA, the CDR3 is TGTGCCACCAGCAGCCCTCGGGGGGTGACCGGCGATCAGCCCCAGCATTTT. The variable domain in full, with the rest retrieved from reference TRBV15 and TRBJ1-5, is DAMVIQNPRYQVTQFGKPVTLSCSQTLNHNVMYWYQQKSSQAPKLLFHYYDKDFNNEADTPDNFQSRRPNTSFCFLDIRSPGLGDTAMYLCATSSPRGVTGDQPQHFGDGTRLSIL.

The genes are TRBV27 and TRBJ2-3; D tentatively fits TRBD1 or TRBD2 (5 bases each). Germline-derived CDR1 and CDR2 are MNHEY and SMNVEV (reference sequence). This CDR3 is built from 15 residues. V was shortened by 2 bases and J by 2 bases, with 11 bases between the two germline ends. CDR3 in amino acids: CASSLGTGNTDTQYF. CDR3 nucleotide sequence: TGTGCCAGCAGTTTAGGGACCGGTAACACAGATACGCAGTATTTT.

As regards this clone: Other nucleotide sequences from this sample produce the same CDR3. The V and J genes are TRBV5-1 and TRBJ1-1; maybe TRBD1 (6 bases). The CDR3 contains 12 residues. Per germline, CDR1 SGHRS and CDR2 YFSETQ. The V gene lost 0 bases and the J gene lost 8 bases, with 8 bases spanning the gap. The CDR3 protein is CASSLGGLEAFF. CDR3 DNA: TGCGCCAGCAGCTTGGGGGGGCTAGAAGCTTTCTTT.